The sample holds a few counts of the clone carrying this TCR beta chain. The method for making cDNA was 5'RACE, and it used 10-nucleotide random UMIs. TCRdb independently ran MiXCR on the 5' RACE reads; one entry per CDR3 protein. The repertoire consists of fewer than 60,000 distinct CDR3 sequences, with less than 15% occurring once and the leading ten covering 4.5%. The ends were cut back, 7 bases at V and 10 bases at J, with 17 bases in the middle. CDR3 size: 12 residues. CDR1 SQVTM and CDR2 ANQGSEA come from the germline V gene. The sample belongs to a study of neurological immune-mediated disorders. Time point defined: longitudinal time-point 2. The unsorted libraries were produced from 2 million PBMCs held at -80 C.

The sequence derives from a male donor with HTLV-1-associated myelopathy (HAM/TSP). The chain links TRBV29-1 to TRBJ2-1; a possible D gene is TRBD2 (6 bases). The specimen was PBMCs. The CDR3 sequence is CSGEDSPGEQFF. The CDR3 DNA follows: TGCAGCGGGGAGGACTCACCGGGGGAGCAGTTCTTC.